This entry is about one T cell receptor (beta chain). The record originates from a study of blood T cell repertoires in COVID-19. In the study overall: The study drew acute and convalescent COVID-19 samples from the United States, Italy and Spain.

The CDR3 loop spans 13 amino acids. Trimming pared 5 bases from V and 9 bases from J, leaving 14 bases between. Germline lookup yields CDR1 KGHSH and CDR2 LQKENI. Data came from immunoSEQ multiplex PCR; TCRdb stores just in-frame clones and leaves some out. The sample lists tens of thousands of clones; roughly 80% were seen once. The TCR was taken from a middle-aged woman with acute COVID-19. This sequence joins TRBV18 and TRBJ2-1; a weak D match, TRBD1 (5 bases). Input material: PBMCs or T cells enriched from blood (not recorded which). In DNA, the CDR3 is TGTGCCAGCTCATTCCGTCAGGGTGGTGAGCAGTTCTTC. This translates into CASSFRQGGEQFF.